This TCR beta chain appears in the sequencing data of a study of blood T cells in healthy people across ages (dated by TCRdb to between 2014 and 2017). As for the study more broadly: In model experiments, roughly one uniquely barcoded TCR beta cDNA molecule per two T cells was captured by template switching. To avoid experimental bias, donors of different ages were randomly spread across the sequencing lanes. Age-related changes in TCR beta repertoire diversity were measured in the study by deep sequencing normalized with unique cDNA molecular identifiers. The donors were split into four age groups: young (average about 15 years), middle-aged (39), aged (about 62) and long-lived (approximately 89). Two additional independent replicas of 1 million unique cDNA reads from the same blood draw were analyzed for two donors (one aged 18 to 30 and one aged 80 or older). Results the study describes overall, beyond this receptor: Since profiling was done on bulk unsorted PBMCs, naive and antigen-experienced compartments could not be conclusively compared. The percentage of naive T cells measured by flow cytometry correlated strongly with observed TCR beta diversity. The long-lived group showed more naive CD4+ T cells, fewer expanded clones and increased TCR diversity than the aged group, suggesting age selection. As age increased, observed TCR beta diversity per million T cells dropped in a roughly linear way, and a significant reduction was already evident by age around 41. Because the CMV infection status of the donors was unknown, age-related changes in expanded clonotypes may potentially have been confounded. Estimates of total diversity from one million sequenced T cells were regarded as lower bounds and underestimates.

The library was made by 5' RACE. TCRdb records Illumina HiSeq 2500 as the sequencer. A second PCR of roughly 6 to 11 cycles was run with a J-beta primer mix and a sample-barcoded 5' primer. Each TCR beta cDNA molecule received a unique molecular identifier from a template-switch 5' adaptor carrying 12 random nucleotides. Each sample yielded at least 2.5 million CDR3-containing paired-end reads. All of the RNA was converted into first-strand cDNA using the Mint cDNA synthesis kit, with a TRBC-specific oligonucleotide serving as the primer. All cDNA was treated with uracil-DNA glycosylase and then went through a first 18-cycle PCR with the universal primers M1SS and BC2_uni_R. Per the source publication's procedure: For normalization, 1 million high-quality reads, each with a distinct molecular identifier, were randomly selected from each sample. Instead of being binned into consensus sequences, reads with shared molecular identifiers were discarded. MiTCR, set to a Q25 quality threshold and the strictest error-elimination algorithm, was used for CDR3 identification, clonotype clustering and error correction. A nonparametric unseen species model using Euler transformation provided a lower-bound estimate of total TCR beta diversity. TCRdb reprocessed the public reads (quality trimming at Q25 with fastp, clone calling with MiXCR) and kept in-frame beta chains. Every distinct CDR3 protein forms one entry, paired with its most common genes and DNA. These V and J calls derive from TCRdb rather than the authors' analysis. Recorded for this sample are 1 million or so distinct CDR3 sequences; more than 40% of them occurred a single time. 15% to 20% of the sample belongs to the ten largest clones.

The donors were a few dozen Caucasian individuals from Russia, aged roughly 6 to 100 years, who were systemically healthy. Each donor gave around 9.8 milliliters of peripheral blood, collected into EDTA-treated Vacutainer tubes. Ficoll-Paque density-gradient centrifugation was used to isolate PBMCs, with at least 6.5 million per sample. Total RNA, at least 5 micrograms per sample, was extracted from PBMCs with Trizol reagent. The percentages of naive CD45RAhigh/CD27high T cells were determined by flow cytometry on a PBMC aliquot from every donor. With respect to this clonotype: Its antigen remains undetermined. Nothing much larger sits one base from this clone, and base qualities are not available.

In the germline V gene (reference sequence), CDR1 corresponds to SEHNR and CDR2 to FQNEAQ. Between the V and J ends, shortened by 5 bases and 5 bases respectively, the junction contains 9 bases. The CDR3 covers 13 residues, taking in both the cysteine and the phenylalanine. Kept here is only the CDR3 DNA, which spans 39 bases and is read in frame from base 1. Rearrangement joined TRBV7-9 to TRBJ2-2; TRBD2 is a weak D gene call, 6 bases matching. Sequenced input: blood. The source is a woman aged 55 to 70 in good health. DNA sequence: TGTGCCAGCAGCCCCCGGGAGACCGGGGAGCTGTTTTTT. This sequence encodes CASSPRETGELFF.